The source of this T cell receptor beta chain is a study of blood T cell repertoires in COVID-19. The CDR3 covers 14 residues. Trimming took off 2 bases at V and 4 bases at J, with 9 bases between the two ends. Per the germline V gene, CDR1 is SGHTA and CDR2 is FQGNSA. Assay: immunoSEQ multiplex PCR; the TCRdb copy retains only in-frame clones and omits some. The sample includes fewer than 300,000 clones, under 90% of them seen just once. This chain connects TRBV7-2 to TRBJ1-5; no clear D gene. Input material: peripheral blood. This sequence was found in a woman between 18 and 29 years old with acute or convalescent COVID-19. Here the CDR3 reads CASSLFPRNQPQHF. Written as DNA, the CDR3 is TGTGCCAGCAGCTTATTCCCCCGGAATCAGCCCCAGCATTTT.